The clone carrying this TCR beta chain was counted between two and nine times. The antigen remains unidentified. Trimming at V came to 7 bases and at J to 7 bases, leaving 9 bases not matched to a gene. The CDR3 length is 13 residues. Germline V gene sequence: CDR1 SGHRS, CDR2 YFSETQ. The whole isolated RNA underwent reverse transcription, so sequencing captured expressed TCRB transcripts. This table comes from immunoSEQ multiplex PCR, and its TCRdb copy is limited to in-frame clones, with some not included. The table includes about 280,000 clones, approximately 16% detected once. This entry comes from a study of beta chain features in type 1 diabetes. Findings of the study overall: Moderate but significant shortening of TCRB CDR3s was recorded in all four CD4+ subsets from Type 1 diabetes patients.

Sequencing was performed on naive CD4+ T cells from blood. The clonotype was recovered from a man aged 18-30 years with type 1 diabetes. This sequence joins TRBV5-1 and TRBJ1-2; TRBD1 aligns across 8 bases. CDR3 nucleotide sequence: TGCGCCAGCGGCTCAGGGGGCGCTTCTGGCTACACCTTC. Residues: CASGSGGASGYTF. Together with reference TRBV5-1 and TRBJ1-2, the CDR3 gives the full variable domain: KAGVTQTPRYLIKTRGQQVTLSCSPISGHRSVSWYQQTPGQGLQFLFEYFSETQRNKGNFPGRFSGRQFSNSRSEMNVSTLELGDSALYLCASGSGGASGYTFGSGTRLTVV.